The 21 T cell receptor beta chains in this list originate from one sample, sequenced in a study of shared clonotypes between healthy human individuals. Produced via immunoSEQ multiplex PCR; TCRdb's table is partial and in-frame only. The repertoire holds more than 550,000 clones, with about 90% as singletons. CD8 cells regarded as naive lacked CD45RO, were positively chosen for CCR7, and omitted terminally differentiated effector memory CD45RA+ cells. Sample: naive CD8+ T cells sorted from blood. These receptors all stem from a man aged 25 to 40 in good health.

The V and J genes are TRBV11-2 and TRBJ2-3; D is ambiguous. Germline assignment: CDR1 SGHAT and CDR2 FQNNGV. The CDR3 has 13 amino acids. The V end was cut by 5 bases, the J end by 1 base, with 7 bases between. CDR3 in DNA: TGTGCCAGCAGCCCATCTGGCACAGATACGCAGTATTTT. Translation: CASSPSGTDTQYF.

The CDR3 coding sequence is TGTGCCAGCAGCGTAGGTCCTAGCGGGCTCTACGAGCAGTACTTC. It encodes CASSVGPSGLYEQYF. The chain recombines TRBV9 with TRBJ2-7; TRBD2 matches 8 bases. Germline V gene lookup returns CDR1 SGDLS and CDR2 YYNGEE. The CDR3 runs 15 residues. V trimming: 0 bases; J trimming: 3 bases; junction bases outside the gene matches: 5.

The rearrangement joins TRBV11-2 to TRBJ2-7; D gene ambiguous. V shed 5 bases and J shed 8 bases, with 13 bases lying between them. CDR3 size: 12 residues. The germline CDR1 and CDR2 sequences are SGHAT and FQNNGV. Here the CDR3 reads CASSLYPLQQYF. CDR3 in DNA: TGTGCCAGCAGCCTGTATCCCCTTCAGCAGTACTTC.

This clone has just a few counts. The V gene is TRBV9, the J gene TRBJ2-7; TRBD1 agrees at 9 bases. The V segment lost 4 bases and the J segment 5 bases; nucleotides outside the gene matches: 10. The germline CDR1 and CDR2 sequences are SGDLS and YYNGEE. This CDR3 is built from 15 residues. The CDR3 sequence is CASSPTGGLSNEQYF. CDR3 coding DNA: TGTGCCAGCAGCCCAACAGGGGGCCTGAGTAACGAGCAGTACTTC.

This sequence joins TRBV27 and TRBJ1-2, with D unclear. CDR3 size: 15 residues. Germline lookup yields CDR1 MNHEY and CDR2 SMNVEV (reference sequence). The V end was cut by 2 bases, the J end by 5 bases, with 15 bases between. The DNA for the CDR3 is TGTGCCAGCAGTTTAAAATTGGGAGGTTTTTATGGCTACACCTTC. This gives the protein CASSLKLGGFYGYTF.

V is TRBV11-3 and J is TRBJ2-1, with TRBD2 matching 9 bases. V was clipped by 1 base and J by 9 bases; unmatched bases: 13. The CDR3 totals 17 residues. Germline V gene sequence: CDR1 SGHNT, CDR2 YENEEA. CDR3 amino acids: CASSLGISGRLDGEQFF. The CDR3 DNA is TGTGCCAGCAGCTTAGGTATTAGCGGGAGATTAGACGGTGAGCAGTTCTTC.

The rearrangement uses TRBV6-6 and TRBJ2-1, with 8 bases identical to TRBD1. The CDR3 has 15 residues. Germline CDR1 MNHNY, CDR2 SVGAGI (reference sequence). Trimming cost V 4 bases and J 3 bases; bases outside gene matches: 5. The CDR3 region has the DNA TGTGCCAGCAGTTTATACAGGGGGAACTACAATGAGCAGTTCTTC. It specifies CASSLYRGNYNEQFF.

The chain couples TRBV29-1 to TRBJ2-2; D is unresolved. Germline-derived CDR1 and CDR2 are SQVTM and ANQGSEA. The CDR3 length is 13 residues. The V end lost 5 bases, the J end lost 2 bases, and 9 bases lay between the germline ends. The CDR3 DNA reads TGCAGCGTTTTAGCTGAAAACACCGGGGAGCTGTTTTTT. Translation: CSVLAENTGELFF.

CDR3 in DNA: TGTGCCAGCAGCTACCCGGGACAGATGAAGGTGAATGAGCAGTTCTTC. It codes for CASSYPGQMKVNEQFF. The chain has TRBV21-1 and TRBJ2-1; the D call of TRBD1 is as the table states it, not checked on the DNA. TRBV21-1 is assigned pseudogene status. The CDR3 totals 16 residues.

V is TRBV7-9 and J is TRBJ2-2, with 8 bases that match TRBD2. V was pared by 3 bases and J by 4 bases, with 7 bases of the junction left unmatched. Germline CDR1 SEHNR, CDR2 FQNEAQ (reference sequence). The CDR3 runs 16 residues. DNA of the CDR3: TGTGCCAGCAGCTTCTCGGGGGGGGCCCTCACCGGGGAGCTGTTTTTT. Protein sequence: CASSFSGGALTGELFF.

This chain joins TRBV19 and TRBJ2-1, with 10 bases aligning to TRBD2. V lost 8 bases and J lost 0; bases outside the gene matches: 1. Germline CDR1 LNHDA, CDR2 SQIVND (reference sequence). This CDR3 is 14 amino acids long. The CDR3 spells CASRTSGSYNEQFF. The DNA of the CDR3 is TGTGCCAGTCGGACTAGCGGCTCCTACAATGAGCAGTTCTTC.

The rearrangement links TRBV11-3 to TRBJ2-1; D gene uncertain. The V gene lost 5 bases and the J gene lost 7 bases, with 9 bases spanning the gap. Germline-derived CDR1 and CDR2 are SGHNT and YENEEA. This CDR3 spans 12 amino acids. In DNA, the CDR3 is TGTGCCAGCAGCGAGGATGTTAATGAGCAGTTCTTC. Translated, it gives CASSEDVNEQFF. Drawing the rest from reference TRBV11-3 and TRBJ2-1, the complete variable domain is EAGVVQSPRYKIIEKKQPVAFWCNPISGHNTLYWYLQNLGQGPELLIRYENEEAVDDSQLPKDRFSAERLKGVDSTLKIQPAELGDSAVYLCASSEDVNEQFFGPGTRLTVL.

Written as DNA, the CDR3 is TGTGCCACCATCACCCTGGAAGCGGGAGACTTCTACGAGCAGTACTTC. Its protein is CATITLEAGDFYEQYF. The V call is TRBV28, the J call TRBJ2-7; 8 positions match TRBD2. The CDR3 covers 16 residues. CDR1 is MDHEN and CDR2 is SYDVKM in the germline V gene. After removal of 10 bases from V and 3 bases from J, the junction contained 17 bases not matched to a gene.

This clone occurred once. The CDR3 is CVARGNDYGYTF. DNA for the CDR3: TGTGTCGCCCGGGGGAACGACTATGGCTACACCTTC. This sequence joins TRBV27 and TRBJ1-2; TRBD1 might be the D (5 bases). CDR1 and CDR2 (germline): MNHEY, SMNVEV (reference sequence). CDR3 length: 12 residues.

On this clone: One end of the junction is discordant with germline, which a read error may explain. J is TRBJ2-7 and V is TRBV7-9, with 10 bases aligning to TRBD2. The V gene's germline CDR1 is SEHNR and CDR2 FQNEAQ (reference sequence). The CDR3 contains 13 residues. CDR3 sequence (DNA): TGTGCCAGCAGCCTAGCGGGAGTCTACGAGCAGTACTTC. Protein product: CASSLAGVYEQYF.

Concerning this clone itself: Only one base separates this from a far larger clonotype, so it likely reflects a read error. V usage is TRBV11-2 and J usage is TRBJ2-1; D uncertain. This CDR3 spans 11 amino acids. Trimming removed 3 bases from V and 8 bases from J, with 5 bases in between. Germline CDR1 SGHAT, CDR2 FQNNGV. CDR3 bases: TGTGCCAGCAGCTTTTTGGATGAGCAGTTCTTC. Amino acids: CASSFLDEQFF.

The J gene is TRBJ2-1, the V gene TRBV4-1; D possibly uses TRBD1 or TRBD2 (6 bases each). Germline CDR1 and CDR2: MGHRA and YSYEKL. V was pared by 0 bases and J by 7 bases, with 22 bases between. The length of the CDR3 is 18 residues. CDR3 bases: TGCGCCAGCAGCCAAGAAGGGGGGCCAGGGTTATTTTTGAATGAGCAGTTCTTC. It yields the protein CASSQEGGPGLFLNEQFF.

The DNA for the CDR3 is TGTGCCAGCAGTTCGTTACTAGCGGGAGTTCAAGAGACCCAGTACTTC. The encoded protein is CASSSLLAGVQETQYF. V is TRBV27 and J is TRBJ2-5, with 11 bases matching TRBD2. From germline, CDR1 is MNHEY and CDR2 SMNVEV (reference sequence). Germline trimming cut 4 bases from V and 2 bases from J; bases unmatched to any gene: 6. The CDR3 covers 16 residues.

Of note for this clone: A much bigger clone sits one base away, suggesting this may be a read error. The same CDR3 arises from other DNA sequences in this sample as well. The chain has TRBV25-1 and TRBJ1-5; no definite D call. The CDR3 sequence is 15 residues long. From germline, CDR1 is MGHDK and CDR2 SYGVNS. V shed 4 bases and J shed 4 bases, with 14 bases lying between them. The CDR3 nucleotides read TGTGCCAGCAGTGCCCAGGATAGCTGGAATCAGCCCCAGCATTTT. Protein: CASSAQDSWNQPQHF.

The chain employs TRBV28 and TRBJ2-7; D might be TRBD1 (6 bases). The V gene lost 4 bases and the J gene lost 9 bases, with 22 bases spanning the gap. The CDR3 spans 15 residues. Germline CDR1 MDHEN, CDR2 SYDVKM. The CDR3 DNA reads TGTGCCAGCAGTTCTACCAACAGGGAATTCCTCCGGCAGTACTTC. It translates to CASSSTNREFLRQYF.

The rearrangement links TRBV7-9 to TRBJ1-2, with D tentatively TRBD1 (6 bases). The germline gives CDR1 SEHNR, CDR2 FQNEAQ (reference sequence). CDR3 length equals 13 residues. V gave up 5 bases and J gave up 8 bases, with 15 bases separating them. CDR3 nucleotide sequence: TGTGCCAGCAGCACACCGGGACACCCGGGCTACACCTTC. It codes for CASSTPGHPGYTF.